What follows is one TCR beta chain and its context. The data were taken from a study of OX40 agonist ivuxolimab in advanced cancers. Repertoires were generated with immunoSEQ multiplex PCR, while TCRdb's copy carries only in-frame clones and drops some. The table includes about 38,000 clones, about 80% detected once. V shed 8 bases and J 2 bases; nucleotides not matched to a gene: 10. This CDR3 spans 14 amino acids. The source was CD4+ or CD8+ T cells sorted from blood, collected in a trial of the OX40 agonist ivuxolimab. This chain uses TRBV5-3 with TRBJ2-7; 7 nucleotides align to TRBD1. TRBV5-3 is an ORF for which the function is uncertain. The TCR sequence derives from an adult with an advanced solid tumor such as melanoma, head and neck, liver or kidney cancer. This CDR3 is CASSPGQEAYEQYF. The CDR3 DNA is TGTGCCAGCAGCCCTGGACAGGAGGCCTACGAGCAGTACTTC.